This TCR beta chain appears in the sequencing data of a study of regulatory T cells. The study's findings and limits: Skewed V and J usage and few unique V-J pairs marked patient repertoires, most in Tregs. In CD3G-deficient patients, conventional CD4+ T cells were enriched for hydrophobic CDR3 residues at positions 6 and 7.

The CDR3 length is 14 residues. Germline V gene lookup returns CDR1 MNHEY and CDR2 SVGAGI. With 6 bases removed from V and 0 bases from J, the gap between germline ends came to 11 bases. As concerns this clone: Antigen: not known.

All CD3G-deficient patients showed autoimmunity, more severe in two. At testing, patients were 2 to 39 years old, with reduced naive and increased memory T-cell proportions. Sorting split CD4+ cells into CD25-high CD127-low Tregs and CD25-low CD127-high conventional T cells. Amplification used 52 TRBV primers and 13 TRBJ primers. Only in-frame clones appear in the TCRdb table, and some are missing; sequencing was by immunoSEQ multiplex PCR. The data hold nearly 30,000 clones, with 85% to 95% observed a single time. The TCR originated in a person in their late teens or twenties with CD3G deficiency. The sample consisted of conventional CD4+ T cells sorted from blood. The chain carries TRBV6-5 and TRBJ1-1, with D unresolved. The CDR3 spells CASRIDGLNTEAFF. The CDR3 DNA sequence: TGTGCCAGCAGGATCGACGGCCTGAACACTGAAGCTTTCTTT.